Listed below are T cell receptor beta chains from one sample, sequenced in a study of Graves' ophthalmopathy and Graves' hyperthyroidism. TCRdb analysed the multiplex PCR reads with MiXCR anew, one entry per CDR3 protein. The sample gives about 740,000 distinct CDR3 sequences, roughly 40% of which show up once; 44% is in the top ten. Sequencing input: peripheral blood. These receptors were obtained from an adult man with Graves' ophthalmopathy. CDR3s include the opening cysteine and the closing phenylalanine or tryptophan. The D gene is left open where the match is weak. Some rows mark clone size as missing; the rest say once, few, many or name a class of expanded clone.

j_call: TRBJ1-1
clone_size: NA
v_call: TRBV9
d_call: NA
cdr3_aa: CAGSETGGSTEAFF
cdr3_nt: TGTGCCGGCAGTGAGACGGGAGGAAGCACTGAAGCTTTCTTT

j_call: TRBJ2-5
clone_size: many
v_call: TRBV10-3
d_call: TRBD1
cdr3_aa: CASQGDEPQETQYF
cdr3_nt: TGTGCCAGTCAGGGGGACGAGCCGCAAGAGACCCAGTACTTC

j_call: TRBJ2-7
clone_size: NA
v_call: TRBV11-2
d_call: NA
cdr3_aa: CASSPLSDPFYEQYF
cdr3_nt: TGTGCCAGCAGCCCCCTGAGCGACCCCTTCTACGAGCAGTACTTC

j_call: TRBJ1-1
clone_size: many
v_call: TRBV7-9
d_call: TRBD1
cdr3_aa: CASSSQGVGTEAFF
cdr3_nt: TGTGCCAGCAGCTCCCAGGGGGTAGGGACTGAAGCTTTCTTT

j_call: TRBJ2-5
clone_size: NA
v_call: TRBV4-3
d_call: NA
cdr3_aa: CASSPYLGGQETQYF
cdr3_nt: TGCGCCAGCAGCCCCTACCTAGGTGGACAAGAGACCCAGTACTTC

j_call: TRBJ2-2
clone_size: few
v_call: TRBV14
d_call: TRBD2
cdr3_aa: CASSQDVVAGNGELFF
cdr3_nt: TGTGCCAGCAGCCAAGATGTGGTAGCGGGTAACGGGGAGCTGTTTTTT

j_call: TRBJ1-4
clone_size: many
v_call: TRBV7-9
d_call: NA
cdr3_aa: CASSGEGTARELFF
cdr3_nt: TGTGCCAGCAGCGGCGAAGGGACGGCGCGTGAACTGTTTTTT

j_call: TRBJ1-2
clone_size: many
v_call: TRBV29-1
d_call: TRBD1
cdr3_aa: CSVHTGQPYGYTF
cdr3_nt: TGCAGCGTTCACACGGGACAGCCCTATGGCTACACCTTC

j_call: TRBJ2-2
clone_size: NA
v_call: TRBV20-1
d_call: NA
cdr3_aa: CSARRAGNTGELYF
cdr3_nt: TGCAGTGCTAGGAGGGCAGGGAACACCGGGGAGCTGTACTTC

j_call: TRBJ1-1
clone_size: few
v_call: TRBV6-1
d_call: NA
cdr3_aa: CASSDRGSNTEAFF
cdr3_nt: TGTGCCAGCAGTGACAGGGGATCGAACACTGAAGCTTTCTTT

j_call: TRBJ2-2
clone_size: NA
v_call: TRBV20-1
d_call: NA
cdr3_aa: CSARDLTDNTGELFF
cdr3_nt: TGCAGTGCTAGAGATCTGACCGATAACACCGGGGAGCTGTTTTTT

j_call: TRBJ2-7
clone_size: NA
v_call: TRBV7-2
d_call: TRBD2
cdr3_aa: CASSPRGVGEQYF
cdr3_nt: TGTGCCAGCAGCCCCCGGGGGGTGGGGGAGCAGTACTTC

j_call: TRBJ1-1
clone_size: NA
v_call: TRBV14
d_call: NA
cdr3_aa: CASSPRVHTEAFF
cdr3_nt: TGTGCCAGCAGCCCAAGGGTCCACACTGAAGCTTTCTTT

j_call: TRBJ1-2
clone_size: few
v_call: TRBV6-6
d_call: TRBD1
cdr3_aa: CAGSWTGHYGYTF
cdr3_nt: TGTGCCGGCAGTTGGACAGGGCACTATGGCTACACCTTC

j_call: TRBJ2-7
clone_size: many
v_call: TRBV11-2
d_call: TRBD1
cdr3_aa: CASSPRQGYEQYF
cdr3_nt: TGTGCCAGCAGCCCTCGACAGGGGTACGAGCAGTACTTC

j_call: TRBJ2-5
clone_size: NA
v_call: TRBV30
d_call: NA
cdr3_aa: CAWAYGGETQYF
cdr3_nt: TGTGCCTGGGCTTATGGGGGGGAGACCCAGTACTTC

j_call: TRBJ2-5
clone_size: few
v_call: TRBV20-1
d_call: NA
cdr3_aa: CSARDYLGETQYF
cdr3_nt: TGCAGTGCTAGAGACTACCTGGGAGAGACCCAGTACTTC

j_call: TRBJ2-7
clone_size: NA
v_call: TRBV2
d_call: NA
cdr3_aa: CATDPEQYF
cdr3_nt: TGTGCCACGGATCCTGAGCAGTACTTC

j_call: TRBJ2-5
clone_size: few
v_call: TRBV2
d_call: NA
cdr3_aa: CASSAGGAGGMETQYF
cdr3_nt: TGTGCCAGCAGTGCCGGGGGGGCAGGGGGGATGGAGACCCAGTACTTC

j_call: TRBJ2-5
clone_size: NA
v_call: TRBV2
d_call: TRBD1
cdr3_aa: CASSPAAGGGETQYF
cdr3_nt: TGTGCCAGCTCACCAGCGGCAGGGGGCGGAGAGACCCAGTACTTC

j_call: TRBJ2-2
clone_size: few
v_call: TRBV4-1
d_call: NA
cdr3_aa: CASSHANTGELFF
cdr3_nt: TGCGCCAGCAGCCACGCGAACACCGGGGAGCTGTTTTTT

j_call: TRBJ2-7
clone_size: NA
v_call: TRBV11-2
d_call: NA
cdr3_aa: CASSYRRRSSSYEQYF
cdr3_nt: TGTGCCAGCAGTTACCGCAGACGGTCGAGCTCCTACGAGCAGTACTTC

j_call: TRBJ2-2
clone_size: NA
v_call: TRBV19
d_call: NA
cdr3_aa: CATQITENTGELFF
cdr3_nt: TGTGCCACCCAAATTACGGAGAACACCGGGGAGCTGTTTTTT

j_call: TRBJ1-3
clone_size: NA
v_call: TRBV6-5
d_call: TRBD1
cdr3_aa: CASRETGRSGNTIYF
cdr3_nt: TGTGCCAGCAGAGAGACAGGGAGGTCTGGAAACACCATATATTTT

j_call: TRBJ1-5
clone_size: NA
v_call: TRBV5-5
d_call: TRBD1
cdr3_aa: CASSRHRGFQPQHF
cdr3_nt: TGTGCCAGCAGCCGTCACAGGGGCTTTCAGCCCCAGCATTTT

j_call: TRBJ1-2
clone_size: NA
v_call: TRBV15
d_call: NA
cdr3_aa: CATSSVTANYGYTF
cdr3_nt: TGTGCCACCAGCAGTGTAACAGCTAACTATGGCTACACCTTC

j_call: TRBJ2-7
clone_size: NA
v_call: TRBV7-9
d_call: NA
cdr3_aa: CASTAAPSVEQYF
cdr3_nt: TGTGCCAGCACCGCAGCTCCGTCGGTTGAGCAGTACTTC

j_call: TRBJ2-7
clone_size: many
v_call: TRBV29-1
d_call: NA
cdr3_aa: CSVAGGEEQYF
cdr3_nt: TGCAGCGTAGCTGGGGGTGAGGAGCAGTACTTC

j_call: TRBJ2-7
clone_size: NA
v_call: TRBV7-9
d_call: NA
cdr3_aa: CASSLVGGRVVGGEYF
cdr3_nt: TGTGCCAGCAGCTTAGTCGGTGGAAGGGTTGTAGGCGGGGAGTACTTC

j_call: TRBJ1-2
clone_size: few
v_call: TRBV10-2
d_call: NA
cdr3_aa: CASSDNSNYGYTF
cdr3_nt: TGTGCCAGCAGTGACAACAGTAACTATGGCTACACCTTC

j_call: TRBJ1-5
clone_size: many
v_call: TRBV7-8
d_call: NA
cdr3_aa: CASSPLGRTGNQPQHF
cdr3_nt: TGTGCCAGCAGCCCTCTGGGGAGGACGGGCAATCAGCCCCAGCATTTT

j_call: TRBJ2-5
clone_size: NA
v_call: TRBV20-1
d_call: NA
cdr3_aa: CSARDLDGQETQYF
cdr3_nt: TGCAGTGCTAGAGATTTGGATGGGCAAGAGACCCAGTACTTC

j_call: TRBJ1-5
clone_size: NA
v_call: TRBV10-3
d_call: TRBD1
cdr3_aa: CASRTGAGYPQHF
cdr3_nt: TGTGCCAGCAGGACAGGGGCCGGTTATCCCCAGCATTTT

j_call: TRBJ1-2
clone_size: many
v_call: TRBV2
d_call: NA
cdr3_aa: CASSPVGGSYYGYTF
cdr3_nt: TGTGCCAGCAGTCCAGTCGGGGGGTCTTACTATGGCTACACCTTC

j_call: TRBJ1-1
clone_size: NA
v_call: TRBV30
d_call: NA
cdr3_aa: CAWRLNTEAFF
cdr3_nt: TGTGCCTGGAGGTTGAACACTGAAGCTTTCTTT

j_call: TRBJ2-7
clone_size: many
v_call: TRBV7-2
d_call: NA
cdr3_aa: CASSPVVGAFDEQYF
cdr3_nt: TGTGCCAGCAGCCCCGTCGTTGGCGCCTTCGACGAGCAGTACTTC

j_call: TRBJ2-7
clone_size: NA
v_call: TRBV12-3/TRBV12-4
d_call: NA
cdr3_aa: CASSLFRGAEQYF
cdr3_nt: TGTGCCAGCAGTTTATTCAGGGGAGCCGAGCAGTACTTC

j_call: TRBJ1-1
clone_size: many
v_call: TRBV14
d_call: TRBD1
cdr3_aa: CASSRQGQPFF
cdr3_nt: TGTGCCAGCAGCCGACAGGGACAACCTTTCTTT

j_call: TRBJ1-1
clone_size: NA
v_call: TRBV10-3
d_call: TRBD1
cdr3_aa: CASSLQGAQTEAFF
cdr3_nt: TGTGCCAGCAGCTTACAGGGGGCGCAAACTGAAGCTTTCTTT

j_call: TRBJ1-3
clone_size: few
v_call: TRBV6-5
d_call: NA
cdr3_aa: CASHSGAGNTIYF
cdr3_nt: TGTGCCAGCCACAGTGGTGCTGGAAACACCATATATTTT

j_call: TRBJ1-5
clone_size: many
v_call: TRBV15
d_call: TRBD1
cdr3_aa: CATSRDGPGGTSNQPQHF
cdr3_nt: TGTGCCACCAGCAGAGATGGCCCAGGGGGAACGAGCAATCAGCCCCAGCATTTT

j_call: TRBJ2-7
clone_size: NA
v_call: TRBV7-9
d_call: TRBD2
cdr3_aa: CASMASGLYEQYF
cdr3_nt: TGTGCCAGCATGGCTAGCGGCCTTTACGAGCAGTACTTC

j_call: TRBJ1-2
clone_size: NA
v_call: TRBV5-4
d_call: NA
cdr3_aa: CASSTVEAGGYTF
cdr3_nt: TGTGCCAGCAGCACCGTGGAGGCGGGAGGCTACACCTTC

j_call: TRBJ1-1
clone_size: many
v_call: TRBV10-3
d_call: NA
cdr3_aa: CAISSPEENTEAFF
cdr3_nt: TGTGCCATCAGTTCGCCAGAAGAGAACACTGAAGCTTTCTTT

j_call: TRBJ2-5
clone_size: many
v_call: TRBV25-1
d_call: NA
cdr3_aa: CASSESRRETQYF
cdr3_nt: TGTGCCAGCAGTGAATCGCGTAGGGAGACCCAGTACTTC

j_call: TRBJ1-2
clone_size: few
v_call: TRBV7-9
d_call: TRBD1
cdr3_aa: CASSRQGNAYGYTF
cdr3_nt: TGTGCCAGCAGCCGACAGGGGAATGCCTATGGCTACACCTTC

j_call: TRBJ1-3
clone_size: few
v_call: TRBV25-1
d_call: NA
cdr3_aa: CASSENGGGIIGNTIYF
cdr3_nt: TGTGCCAGCAGTGAGAATGGGGGGGGGATCATTGGAAACACCATATATTTT

j_call: TRBJ1-3
clone_size: many
v_call: TRBV10-2
d_call: NA
cdr3_aa: CASTPGFGNTIYF
cdr3_nt: TGCGCCAGCACCCCAGGATTTGGAAACACCATATATTTT

j_call: TRBJ2-5
clone_size: few
v_call: TRBV7-7
d_call: TRBD2
cdr3_aa: CASSPTSGRGVQETQYF
cdr3_nt: TGTGCCAGCAGCCCGACTAGCGGGAGGGGGGTCCAAGAGACCCAGTACTTC

j_call: TRBJ2-5
clone_size: NA
v_call: TRBV5-6
d_call: NA
cdr3_aa: CASSLQGAGVETQYF
cdr3_nt: TGTGCCAGCAGCTTGCAGGGAGCCGGGGTGGAGACCCAGTACTTC

j_call: TRBJ1-5
clone_size: many
v_call: TRBV29-1
d_call: TRBD1
cdr3_aa: CSVRTGGGQPQHF
cdr3_nt: TGCAGCGTACGGACAGGGGGCGGTCAGCCCCAGCATTTT

j_call: TRBJ1-6
clone_size: NA
v_call: TRBV10-2
d_call: NA
cdr3_aa: CASSYGGRGAPLHF
cdr3_nt: TGTGCCAGCAGTTACGGGGGTCGGGGGGCACCCCTCCACTTT

j_call: TRBJ2-5
clone_size: many
v_call: TRBV20-1
d_call: NA
cdr3_aa: CSARAEETQYF
cdr3_nt: TGCAGTGCTAGAGCCGAAGAGACCCAGTACTTC

j_call: TRBJ1-5
clone_size: many
v_call: TRBV9
d_call: NA
cdr3_aa: CASSEGGSNQPQHF
cdr3_nt: TGTGCCAGCAGCGAGGGAGGGAGCAATCAGCCCCAGCATTTT

j_call: TRBJ2-2
clone_size: few
v_call: TRBV4-3
d_call: TRBD2
cdr3_aa: CASSPPGRAGELFF
cdr3_nt: TGCGCCAGCAGCCCCCCTGGGAGGGCCGGGGAGCTGTTTTTT

j_call: TRBJ1-5
clone_size: few
v_call: TRBV5-6
d_call: TRBD1
cdr3_aa: CASSVGTGSQPQHF
cdr3_nt: TGTGCCAGCAGCGTCGGGACAGGGAGTCAGCCCCAGCATTTT

j_call: TRBJ1-1
clone_size: NA
v_call: TRBV29-1
d_call: NA
cdr3_aa: CSVQVLGGAGFSTEAFF
cdr3_nt: TGCAGCGTTCAAGTCCTCGGGGGGGCGGGTTTTAGCACTGAAGCTTTCTTT

j_call: TRBJ1-5
clone_size: many
v_call: TRBV19
d_call: NA
cdr3_aa: CASRTGGRYQPQHF
cdr3_nt: TGTGCCAGTAGGACGGGCGGGAGATATCAGCCCCAGCATTTT

j_call: TRBJ2-5
clone_size: NA
v_call: TRBV6-4
d_call: TRBD2
cdr3_aa: CASSSDRRTSGGETQYF
cdr3_nt: TGTGCCAGCAGTTCCGATCGCCGGACTAGCGGTGGTGAGACCCAGTACTTC